These 25 T cell receptor beta chains share one sample of origin, sequenced in a study of post-analysis software for immune sequencing data. The library was made from cDNA and included unique molecular identifiers. One entry per CDR3 protein results from TCRdb running MiXCR on the PCR reads. The repertoire holds some 800,000 distinct CDR3 sequences, roughly 50% seen once, with 4.9% in the top ten. These receptors lack a known antigen. Broader study findings: Controls had lower frequencies than patients of about 5 TRBV segments, which included TRBV5-6, TRBV5-1 and TRBV20-1.

Sequencing input: blood. Receptor source: a girl aged 10-17 years with multiple sclerosis.

The table lists this clonotype with a few counts. The J gene is TRBJ1-5, the V gene TRBV12-3 or TRBV12-4; no clear D gene. Trimming shortened V by 6 bases and J by 2 bases, and 14 bases separated the two germline ends. The CDR3 contains 15 residues. Here the CDR3 reads CASSPGPGGNQPQHF. The CDR3 DNA reads TGTGCCAGCAGCCCGGGCCCTGGCGGCAATCAGCCCCAGCATTTT.

This clonotype turned up a few times. This chain uses TRBV7-2 with TRBJ2-7; TRBD2 is a possible D gene (5 bases). The germline CDR1 and CDR2 sequences are SGHTA and FQGNSA. V was pared by 4 bases and J by 3 bases, with 10 bases between. This CDR3 spans 13 amino acids. The chain's CDR3 is CASSSLDFYEQYF. The CDR3 region has the DNA TGTGCCAGCAGCTCGTTGGACTTCTACGAGCAGTACTTC. The full variable domain, in which reference TRBV7-2 and TRBJ2-7 provide the parts outside the CDR3, is GAGVSQSPSNKVTEKGKDVELRCDPISGHTALYWYRQSLGQGLEFLIYFQGNSAPDKSGLPSDRFSAERTGGSVSTLTIQRTQQEDSAVYLCASSSLDFYEQYFGPGTRLTVT.

For this clonotype: One end of the junction is discordant with germline, which a read error may explain. For the CDR3, the DNA is TGTGCCAGCAGCGTTAGTGGGCCCTATGACTACACCTTC. Its translation is CASSVSGPYDYTF. The chain joins TRBV9 to TRBJ1-2; D not certain. Germline values: CDR1 SGDLS, CDR2 YYNGEE. This CDR3 is 13 amino acids long.

The genes are TRBV5-1 and TRBJ2-7, with 10 bases matching TRBD2. Trimming took 4 bases from V and 0 from J; bases not matched to a gene: 4. The CDR3 length is 15 residues. CDR1 and CDR2 (germline): SGHRS, YFSETQ. The CDR3 sequence is CASSTSGIRSYEQYF. CDR3 sequence (DNA): TGCGCCAGCAGCACTAGCGGGATTCGCTCCTACGAGCAGTACTTC.

The chain links TRBV12-3 or TRBV12-4 to TRBJ2-3; D tentatively fits TRBD1 or TRBD2 (5 bases each). Trimming stripped 5 bases from V and 7 bases from J, with 19 bases between. CDR3 size: 15 residues. The chain's CDR3 is CASSIRDGTQYTQYF. CDR3 nucleotide sequence: TGTGCCAGCAGTATCCGGGACGGAACACAGTATACGCAGTATTTT.

The chain links TRBV7-2 to TRBJ2-5; 8 bases align to TRBD2. The ends lost 4 bases at V and 5 bases at J; junction bases unmatched: 9. Germline CDR1 reads SGHTA; CDR2 reads FQGNSA. The CDR3 runs to 15 residues. CDR3 sequence (DNA): TGTGCCAGCAGCTCAGTAGCGGGAAAGGGGGAGACCCAGTACTTC. Protein: CASSSVAGKGETQYF.

The rearrangement joins TRBV5-1 to TRBJ2-7; D perhaps matches TRBD2 (6 bases). Trimming removed 10 bases from V and 2 bases from J, with 13 bases in between. The CDR3 is made up of 12 amino acids. Germline V gene data show CDR1 as SGHRS and CDR2 as YFSETQ. This CDR3 reads CASGGTPYEQYF. Here the CDR3 DNA reads TGCGCCTCCGGCGGGACTCCCTACGAGCAGTACTTC.

The table lists this clonotype with a few counts. The chain uses TRBV4-1 and TRBJ2-5; tentative D call: TRBD2 (5 bases). Trimming pared 0 bases from V and 4 bases from J, leaving 9 bases between. There are 14 residues in the CDR3. Germline-derived CDR1 and CDR2 are MGHRA and YSYEKL. CDR3 region: CASSQDGIGETQYF. CDR3 nucleotide sequence: TGCGCCAGCAGCCAAGACGGGATTGGAGAGACCCAGTACTTC.

This sequence joins TRBV5-1 and TRBJ1-1, with D hard to call. V was cut by 0 bases and J by 1 base, with 10 bases left in between. In germline, CDR1 is SGHRS, CDR2 YFSETQ. The CDR3 totals 15 residues. DNA of the CDR3: TGCGCCAGCAGCTTGGCCATACGGGGGAACACTGAAGCTTTCTTT. Translated: CASSLAIRGNTEAFF. Supplemented by reference TRBV5-1 and TRBJ1-1, the full variable domain reads KAGVTQTPRYLIKTRGQQVTLSCSPISGHRSVSWYQQTPGQGLQFLFEYFSETQRNKGNFPGRFSGRQFSNSRSEMNVSTLELGDSALYLCASSLAIRGNTEAFFGQGTRLTVV.

The V gene is TRBV7-8, the J gene TRBJ2-7; a weak D match, TRBD2 (5 bases). The length of the CDR3 is 14 residues. Trimming took off 5 bases at V and 3 bases at J, with 14 bases between the two ends. Germline CDR1 SGHVS, CDR2 FQNEAQ. For the CDR3, the DNA is TGTGCCAGCAGCATTCGGACTGATTACTACGAGCAGTACTTC. Translating it yields CASSIRTDYYEQYF.

J is TRBJ1-2 and V is TRBV6-1; possibly TRBD1 for D (6 bases). The germline V and J ends were trimmed by 7 bases and 3 bases, with 9 bases remaining between them. The germline V gene has CDR1 MNHNS and CDR2 SASEGT. This CDR3 has 12 amino acids. CDR3 loop: CASIEGDYGYTF. The CDR3 nucleotides are TGTGCCAGCATTGAGGGGGACTATGGCTACACCTTC.

The genes are TRBV5-1 and TRBJ2-5; 12 bases map to TRBD1. The length of the CDR3 is 17 residues. V trimming: 4 bases; J trimming: 0 bases; junction bases outside the gene matches: 7. CDR1 is SGHRS and CDR2 is YFSETQ in the germline V gene. CDR3 in DNA: TGCGCCAGCAGCCGGGACAGGGGGCGAGCATACCAAGAGACCCAGTACTTC. Its protein is CASSRDRGRAYQETQYF. Supplemented by reference TRBV5-1 and TRBJ2-5, the full variable domain reads KAGVTQTPRYLIKTRGQQVTLSCSPISGHRSVSWYQQTPGQGLQFLFEYFSETQRNKGNFPGRFSGRQFSNSRSEMNVSTLELGDSALYLCASSRDRGRAYQETQYFGPGTRLLVL.

This clonotype occurred a few times. DNA for the CDR3: TGCAGTGCCGACGCCGAATTATCCGGGGGGGGGCAAGAGACCCAGTACTTC. Translation: CSADAELSGGGQETQYF. V usage is TRBV20-1 and J usage is TRBJ2-5, with TRBD2 matching 8 bases. After removal of 6 bases from V and 2 bases from J, the junction contained 17 bases not matched to a gene. The V gene's germline CDR1 is DFQATT and CDR2 SNEGSKA (reference sequence). This CDR3 spans 17 amino acids.

The gene calls are TRBV27 and TRBJ2-1, with 11 bases aligning to TRBD1. Germline lookup yields CDR1 MNHEY and CDR2 SMNVEV (reference sequence). After removal of 6 bases from V and 9 bases from J, the junction contained 13 bases not matched to a gene. The CDR3 has 16 residues. CDR3 protein: CASRGWDRGEGSEQFF. The CDR3 region has the DNA TGTGCCAGCAGGGGTTGGGACAGGGGGGAGGGCAGTGAGCAGTTCTTC.

This clonotype has more than one count but fewer than ten. The rearrangement uses TRBV5-1 and TRBJ2-3; possible D gene TRBD2, 6 bases. The CDR3 has 17 residues. The V end was cut by 0 bases, the J end by 0 bases, with 14 bases between. Germline V gene data show CDR1 as SGHRS and CDR2 as YFSETQ. The CDR3 DNA is TGCGCCAGCAGCTTGGGTCTGGGCGGGAAGAGCACAGATACGCAGTATTTT. Its protein is CASSLGLGGKSTDTQYF. Filled out from reference TRBV5-1 and TRBJ2-3, the complete variable domain reads KAGVTQTPRYLIKTRGQQVTLSCSPISGHRSVSWYQQTPGQGLQFLFEYFSETQRNKGNFPGRFSGRQFSNSRSEMNVSTLELGDSALYLCASSLGLGGKSTDTQYFGPGTRLTVL.

The sample holds a few counts of this clonotype. The chain carries TRBV18 and TRBJ2-7, with 11 positions matching TRBD2. The CDR3 is 16 amino acids. The ends lost 4 bases at V and 0 bases at J; junction bases unmatched: 5. Germline CDR1 is KGHSH and CDR2 is LQKENI. The DNA of the CDR3 is TGTGCCAGCTCACGCGGGACTAGCGGCGGCTCCTACGAGCAGTACTTC. Translated, it gives CASSRGTSGGSYEQYF. Full variable domain (missing parts from reference TRBV18 and TRBJ2-7): NAGVMQNPRHLVRRRGQEARLRCSPMKGHSHVYWYRQLPEEGLKFMVYLQKENIIDESGMPKERFSAEFPKEGPSILRIQQVVRGDSAAYFCASSRGTSGGSYEQYFGPGTRLTVT.

The chain carries TRBV29-1 and TRBJ1-1; tentative D call: TRBD1 (5 bases). Per the germline V gene, CDR1 is SQVTM and CDR2 is ANQGSEA. The germline V and J ends were trimmed by 2 bases and 4 bases, with 14 bases remaining between them. This CDR3 is built from 14 residues. The CDR3 nucleotides are TGCAGCGTTGAACTAACTCGGGGCCCCACTGAAGCTTTCTTT. Translating it yields CSVELTRGPTEAFF.

The CDR3 is CSVEDSGLSYEQYF. The CDR3 bases are TGCAGCGTTGAAGACTCGGGACTCTCCTACGAGCAGTACTTC. The chain links TRBV29-1 to TRBJ2-7; D is perhaps TRBD2 (6 bases). There are 14 residues in the CDR3. The V end was cut by 0 bases, the J end by 0 bases, with 9 bases between. Germline V gene data show CDR1 as SQVTM and CDR2 as ANQGSEA.

The chain couples TRBV20-1 to TRBJ2-3; 7 bases match TRBD1. Germline V gene data show CDR1 as DFQATT and CDR2 as SNEGSKA (reference sequence). The V segment lost 6 bases and the J segment 5 bases; nucleotides outside the gene matches: 11. This CDR3 is 14 amino acids long. CDR3: CSARQGSHGDTQYF. Here the CDR3 DNA reads TGCAGTGCCCGACAGGGCTCCCATGGAGATACGCAGTATTTT.

This chain uses TRBV5-6 with TRBJ2-3; D not certain. The ends were cut back, 3 bases at V and 0 bases at J, with 8 bases in the middle. Germline V gene data show CDR1 as SGHDT and CDR2 as YYEEEE. This CDR3 is built from 14 residues. The CDR3, as DNA: TGTGCCAGCAGCTCTCTGGACAGCACAGATACGCAGTATTTT. Translation gives CASSSLDSTDTQYF.

Only a few counts were recorded for this clonotype. The chain couples TRBV4-2 to TRBJ2-3; 10 bases line up with TRBD1. Germline assignment: CDR1 LGHNA and CDR2 YNFKEQ. CDR3 length: 15 amino acids. The junction had 8 bases not matched to a gene; V was cut back by 5 bases and J by 6 bases. The CDR3 loop is CASSSTGGSPDTQYF. In DNA, the CDR3 is TGTGCCAGCAGCTCGACAGGGGGCTCACCGGATACGCAGTATTTT.

The chain uses TRBV5-1 and TRBJ2-1, with 14 bases fitting TRBD2. The CDR3 is 16 residues long. The V and J ends lost 3 bases and 9 bases, in that order; junction bases with no gene match: 8. Germline loops: CDR1 SGHRS, CDR2 YFSETQ. The DNA for the CDR3 is TGCGCCAGCAGCTGGAGGACTAGCGGGAGGATCGGTGAGCAGTTCTTC. Residues: CASSWRTSGRIGEQFF.

This clonotype occurred a few times. V and J are TRBV9 and TRBJ1-2; D unresolved. The V end lost 4 bases, the J end lost 7 bases, and 11 bases lay between the germline ends. The CDR3 sequence is 12 residues long. Germline CDR1 is SGDLS and CDR2 is YYNGEE. The CDR3 sequence is CASSPSFGGYTF. The CDR3 region has the DNA TGTGCCAGCAGCCCCAGTTTCGGTGGCTACACCTTC.

CDR3 region: CSARASTSGSLIYEQYF. In DNA, the CDR3 is TGCAGTGCTAGAGCCTCGACCAGCGGGAGTCTAATCTACGAGCAGTACTTC. The rearrangement links TRBV20-1 to TRBJ2-7; TRBD2 agrees at 8 bases. Germline CDR1 and CDR2: DFQATT and SNEGSKA (reference sequence). The J segment lost 3 bases and the V segment lost 1 base, leaving 14 bases of the junction unmatched. The CDR3 consists of 17 residues.

The chain recombines TRBV12-3 or TRBV12-4 with TRBJ2-1; the match to TRBD2 covers 9 bases. Germline trimming cut 6 bases from V and 0 bases from J; bases unmatched to any gene: 6. This CDR3 region has 16 residues. Written as DNA, the CDR3 is TGTGCCAGCAGCCCGGGGACTAGCCTCTCCTACAATGAGCAGTTCTTC. It codes for CASSPGTSLSYNEQFF.